The clone carrying this T cell receptor beta chain has a single count. Its matching antigen is unknown. These data come from a study of cytomegalovirus exposure and HLA in healthy donors. Study findings and constraints: TCR beta chains numbering more than 150 were designated cytomegalovirus-associated. Sequencing likely generated an artifact that appeared as a cluster of highly shared sequence variants.

V dropped 1 base and J dropped 3; count of bases not matched to a gene: 5. Germline CDR1 and CDR2: SGHVS and FQNEAQ. This CDR3 spans 17 amino acids. PCR primers comprised 60 Vbeta and 13 Jbeta primers. Original processing methods: In a later analysis, tens of millions of unique TCR beta chains included roughly 11 million shared by two or more donors. TCRdb keeps only in-frame clones here, not all; method: immunoSEQ multiplex PCR. V and J calls and clone size are given by that table; D and trimming were obtained from the DNA. This repertoire shows roughly 160,000 clones, about 77% found once; its top ten account for about 1.3%.

Sequences were obtained from PBMCs. The genes are TRBV7-8 and TRBJ2-5, with 13 positions matching TRBD2. The origin of this receptor is a man in his thirties or forties in good health and CMV-seronegative. The CDR3 is CASSLGLAGGSEETQYF. Here the CDR3 DNA reads TGTGCCAGCAGCTTAGGACTAGCGGGGGGCTCCGAAGAGACCCAGTACTTC.